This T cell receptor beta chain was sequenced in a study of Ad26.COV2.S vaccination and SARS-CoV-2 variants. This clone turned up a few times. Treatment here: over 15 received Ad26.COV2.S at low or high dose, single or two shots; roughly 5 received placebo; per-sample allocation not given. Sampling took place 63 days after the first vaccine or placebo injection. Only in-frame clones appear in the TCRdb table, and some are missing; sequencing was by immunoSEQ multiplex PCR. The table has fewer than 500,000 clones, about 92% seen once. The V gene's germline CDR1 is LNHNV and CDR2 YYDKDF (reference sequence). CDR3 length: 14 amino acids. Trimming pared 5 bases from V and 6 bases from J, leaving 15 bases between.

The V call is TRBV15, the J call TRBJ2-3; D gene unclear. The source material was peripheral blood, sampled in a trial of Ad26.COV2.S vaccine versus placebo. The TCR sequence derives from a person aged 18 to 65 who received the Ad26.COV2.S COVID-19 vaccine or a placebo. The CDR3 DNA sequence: TGTGCCACCAGCCCTCAGATTTCCACTGATACGCAGTATTTT. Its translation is CATSPQISTDTQYF.